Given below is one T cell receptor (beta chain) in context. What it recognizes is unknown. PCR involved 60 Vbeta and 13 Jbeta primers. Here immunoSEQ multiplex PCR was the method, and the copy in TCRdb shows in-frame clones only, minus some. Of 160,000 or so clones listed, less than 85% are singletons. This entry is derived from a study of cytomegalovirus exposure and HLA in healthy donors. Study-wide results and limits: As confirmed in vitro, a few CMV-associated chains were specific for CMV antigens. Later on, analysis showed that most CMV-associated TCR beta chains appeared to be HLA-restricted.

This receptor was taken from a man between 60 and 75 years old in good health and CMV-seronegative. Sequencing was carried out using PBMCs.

CDR3 coding DNA: TGCGCCAGCAGCCCCTGGGGGGTGCAGGGTTACGAGCAGTACTTC. Translation gives CASSPWGVQGYEQYF. The chain joins TRBV5-1 to TRBJ2-7; TRBD2 might be the D (6 bases). From germline, CDR1 is SGHRS and CDR2 YFSETQ. V lost 4 bases to trimming and J lost 4 bases, with 18 bases between them. The CDR3 loop spans 15 amino acids. Full variable domain (missing parts from reference TRBV5-1 and TRBJ2-7): KAGVTQTPRYLIKTRGQQVTLSCSPISGHRSVSWYQQTPGQGLQFLFEYFSETQRNKGNFPGRFSGRQFSNSRSEMNVSTLELGDSALYLCASSPWGVQGYEQYFGPGTRLTVT.